The sequence of this T cell receptor (beta chain) was determined in a study of identical twins. TCRdb fed the 5' RACE reads into MiXCR, producing one record per CDR3 protein. The sample has 200,000 to 250,000 distinct CDR3 sequences; approximately 7.9% are singletons. The V and J ends lost 9 bases and 2 bases respectively, with 26 bases between them. The CDR3 covers 17 residues. The germline gives CDR1 ENHRY, CDR2 SYGVKD. This clonotype was seen only a few times. The same data also went into a second study, on yellow fever vaccine responses in identical twins.

The sample was CD8+ T cells sorted from blood. The receptor was isolated from a woman aged 18-29 years in good health. V and J are TRBV10-3 and TRBJ2-7; a weak D match, TRBD1 (5 bases). The chain's CDR3 is CAITPAPGQPTTYEQYV. The CDR3 DNA sequence: TGTGCCATTACGCCCGCCCCTGGACAACCTACAACCTACGAGCAGTACGTC.